This note documents a single T cell receptor beta chain sequence. The CDR3 spans 12 residues. The germline V and J ends were trimmed by 4 bases and 4 bases, with 5 bases remaining between them. The V gene's germline CDR1 is SEHNR and CDR2 FQNEAQ (reference sequence). The table came from immunoSEQ multiplex PCR; TCRdb's copy has only in-frame clones and leaves some out. The sample carries 250,000 to 350,000 clones, roughly 88% recorded once. The record originates from a study of cytomegalovirus exposure and HLA in healthy donors. Donors came from a validation cohort of 95 to 150 subjects, distinct from the first 666-subject cohort.

The chain links TRBV7-9 to TRBJ1-3; D unresolved. This clonotype originated in a man aged 25 to 40 in good health and CMV-seronegative. The specimen sequenced was PBMCs. CDR3 region: CASSSQGNTIYF. DNA of the CDR3: TGTGCCAGCAGCTCACAGGGAAACACCATATATTTT.